Shown below are 29 T cell receptor beta chains from a single sample sequenced in a study of Ad26.COV2.S vaccination and SARS-CoV-2 variants. Treatment noted: roughly 18 received Ad26.COV2.S at low or high dose, single or two shots; about 5 received placebo; per-sample allocation not given. After the first vaccine or placebo injection, samples were drawn on day 63. Generated by immunoSEQ multiplex PCR, the TCRdb table keeps only in-frame clones and is missing some. The table shows around 400,000 clones, with 70% to 90% occurring only once. The sequencing here drew on peripheral blood, taken in a trial of Ad26.COV2.S vaccine versus placebo. The origin of the receptors is a person between 18 and 65 years old who received the Ad26.COV2.S COVID-19 vaccine or a placebo.

The V and J genes are TRBV21-1 and TRBJ1-2; TRBD1 was called by the table and not checked on the DNA. TRBV21-1 is a pseudogene locus. This CDR3 comprises 15 residues. CDR3 sequence reads: CASSTEQRGPYVYTF. The CDR3 nucleotides are TGTGCCAGCAGCACAGAGCAGAGGGGGCCTTATGTCTACACCTTC.

J is TRBJ2-5 and V is TRBV4-1, with TRBD1 as a possible D gene (5 bases). The CDR3 runs 15 residues. Trimming took 0 bases from V and 2 from J, leaving 10 bases between them. Germline CDR1 is MGHRA and CDR2 is YSYEKL. The CDR3 sequence is CASSQDRGWQETQYF. CDR3 DNA: TGCGCCAGCAGCCAAGATAGGGGATGGCAAGAGACCCAGTACTTC.

The chain carries TRBV29-1 and TRBJ2-2; no clear D. Looked up from germline, CDR1 is SQVTM and CDR2 is ANQGSEA. Trimming removed 6 bases from V and 5 bases from J, with 10 bases in between. The CDR3 length is 12 residues. In DNA form, the CDR3 reads TGCAGCGTCTTTCTAGGAACCGGGGAGCTGTTTTTT. Protein: CSVFLGTGELFF.

The chain carries TRBV29-1 and TRBJ2-4; D uncertain. Looked up from germline, CDR1 is SQVTM and CDR2 is ANQGSEA. V was cut by 7 bases and J by 0 bases, with 4 bases left in between. The CDR3 contains 11 residues. The CDR3 is CSGVAKNIQYF. The CDR3 bases are TGCAGCGGCGTAGCCAAAAACATTCAGTACTTC.

The rearrangement joins TRBV5-5 to TRBJ1-4, with a possible D match to TRBD1 (6 bases). V lost 4 bases and J lost 8, with 15 bases in between. The CDR3 consists of 14 residues. Germline V gene sequence: CDR1 SGHKS, CDR2 YYEKEE (reference sequence). CDR3 in DNA: TGTGCCAGCAGCGTCGAGGGGGGGAACGAAAAACTGTTTTTT. Translation: CASSVEGGNEKLFF.

V usage is TRBV28 and J usage is TRBJ1-2; 7 bases are a match to TRBD1. The trim removed 0 bases at V and 2 bases at J, leaving 6 bases unmatched. The germline V gene encodes CDR1 MDHEN and CDR2 SYDVKM. This CDR3 is 16 amino acids long. In DNA form, the CDR3 reads TGTGCCAGCAGTTTATGGGGCAGGGGGGCGAACTATGGCTACACCTTC. Translating gives CASSLWGRGANYGYTF.

The CDR3 DNA reads TGCGCCACCGCCGGGGCGGGTGAGGGTTCACCCCTCCACTTT. Translated: CATAGAGEGSPLHF. The chain combines TRBV4-1 with TRBJ1-6, with D perhaps TRBD1 (5 bases). The CDR3 sequence is 14 residues long. V was trimmed by 10 bases and J by 9 bases, leaving 19 bases between them. Germline CDR1 MGHRA, CDR2 YSYEKL.

J is TRBJ2-1 and V is TRBV3-1 (or the pseudogene TRBV3-2); 8 bases agree with TRBD2. The CDR3 runs to 15 residues. Germline CDR1 reads LGHDT; CDR2 reads YNNKEL (reference sequence). Trimming at V came to 0 bases and at J to 9 bases, leaving 7 bases not matched to a gene. CDR3 nucleotide sequence: TGTGCCAGCAGCCAAGATACGGGAGGGCCTACTGAGCAGTTCTTC. Translating gives CASSQDTGGPTEQFF.

This chain connects TRBV4-3 to TRBJ2-3; the D gene is possibly TRBD2 (6 bases). The germline gives CDR1 LGHNA, CDR2 YSLEER. This CDR3 comprises 14 residues. V lost 3 bases, J lost 3 bases, and 10 bases lay in between. CDR3 DNA sequence: TGCGCCAGCAGCCAGGGAGGTACTACAGATACGCAGTATTTT. Translated, it gives CASSQGGTTDTQYF.

J is TRBJ1-1 and V is TRBV13; TRBD1 matches at 8 bases. With V trimmed by 3 bases and J by 6 bases, 15 bases remained unmatched. Germline V gene lookup returns CDR1 PRHDT and CDR2 FYEKMQ (reference sequence). The CDR3 totals 17 residues. Here the CDR3 DNA reads TGTGCCAGCAGCTTGGGCCGGACAGGGAATTGGTTGGCTGAAGCTTTCTTT. Translation: CASSLGRTGNWLAEAFF.

CDR3 protein: CASSPGLAVYQETQYF. CDR3 coding DNA: TGTGCCAGTAGTCCCGGACTAGCGGTGTACCAAGAGACCCAGTACTTC. This chain joins TRBV19 and TRBJ2-5, with TRBD2 matching over 10 bases. The CDR3 is 16 amino acids. Germline V lookup: CDR1 LNHDA, CDR2 SQIVND (reference sequence). J was trimmed by 0 bases and V by 5 bases; bases with no gene match: 6.

CDR3 in amino acids: CAWSVRGGNQPQHF. CDR3 coding DNA: TGTGCCTGGAGTGTACGGGGGGGCAATCAGCCCCAGCATTTT. The chain combines TRBV30 with TRBJ1-5; possibly TRBD1 for D (5 bases). This CDR3 is 14 amino acids long. Germline CDR1 is GTSNPN and CDR2 is SVGIG (reference sequence). Between the trimmed V and J ends, which lost 0 bases and 2 bases, there was a span of 8 bases.

V usage is TRBV5-1 and J usage is TRBJ2-1; D is possibly TRBD2 (5 bases). V lost 3 bases and J 0 bases, leaving 16 bases between the germline ends. Germline V gene sequence: CDR1 SGHRS, CDR2 YFSETQ. The CDR3 contains 17 residues. CDR3 DNA: TGCGCCAGCAGCTACCCAGACCGCGGGCTCTCCTACAATGAGCAGTTCTTC. Amino acid sequence: CASSYPDRGLSYNEQFF.

This clone was counted a single time. The V call is TRBV4-2, the J call TRBJ2-7; TRBD2 agrees at 12 bases. This CDR3 has 17 residues. The V segment lost 0 bases and the J segment 1 base; nucleotides outside the gene matches: 4. Germline-derived CDR1 and CDR2 are LGHNA and YNFKEQ. In DNA, the CDR3 is TGTGCCAGCAGCCAAGAGCAGGGGACTAGCGGGTCCTACGAGCAGTACTTC. Amino acid sequence: CASSQEQGTSGSYEQYF.

V and J are TRBV12-5 and TRBJ1-1; D remains unclear. Trimming removed 7 bases from V and 1 base from J, with 10 bases in between. Per germline, CDR1 LGHNT and CDR2 FRNRAP. The CDR3 covers 13 residues. The CDR3 bases are TGTGCTAGTGACAAAAACAGGAACACTGAAGCTTTCTTT. Amino acids: CASDKNRNTEAFF.

The rearrangement links TRBV7-2 to TRBJ1-2; D perhaps matches TRBD1 (6 bases). Trimming shortened V by 5 bases and J by 10 bases, and 11 bases separated the two germline ends. Per germline, CDR1 SGHTA and CDR2 FQGNSA. The CDR3 consists of 11 residues. CDR3 DNA: TGTGCCAGCAGCGTGGACAGTTACTACACCTTC. Translating gives CASSVDSYYTF.

This chain uses TRBV5-8 with TRBJ2-2; D is ambiguous. Germline-derived CDR1 and CDR2 are SGHTS and YDEGEE. Trimming removed 7 bases at V and 1 base at J, with 17 bases between. CDR3 length: 16 residues. The CDR3 DNA sequence: TGTGCCAGCCCACTTGAGAAAGGGTGGAACACCGGGGAGCTGTTTTTT. Translating it yields CASPLEKGWNTGELFF.

V usage is TRBV3-1 (or the pseudogene TRBV3-2) and J usage is TRBJ1-5, with D unresolved. CDR1 LGHDT and CDR2 YNNKEL come from the germline V gene (reference sequence). V was trimmed by 2 bases and J by 0 bases, leaving 17 bases between them. This CDR3 is 18 amino acids long. The CDR3, as DNA: TGTGCCAGCAGCCAATCGCTCGGCGCTTTCGTTAGCAATCAGCCCCAGCATTTT. Its translation is CASSQSLGAFVSNQPQHF.

J is TRBJ2-7 and V is TRBV28, with 11 bases aligning to TRBD2. J gave up 3 bases and V 6 bases, and 7 bases lay outside the gene matches. Germline assignment: CDR1 MDHEN and CDR2 SYDVKM. The CDR3 is 15 amino acids. The CDR3 nucleotides read TGTGCCAGCAGCGGGACTAGCGGCGCATTCTACGAGCAGTACTTC. It encodes CASSGTSGAFYEQYF.

V gene TRBV7-9 combines with J gene TRBJ2-3, with D possibly being TRBD1 or TRBD2 (5 bases each). The CDR3 consists of 13 residues. Germline CDR1 reads SEHNR; CDR2 reads FQNEAQ (reference sequence). The CDR3 sequence: CAAGTPSTDTQYF. The CDR3 DNA sequence: TGTGCAGCCGGGACCCCTAGCACAGATACGCAGTATTTT.

In this sample, this clone turned up once. The chain carries TRBV18 and TRBJ2-1; 15 nucleotides match TRBD2. Losses at the gene ends were 2 bases for V and 9 bases for J; bases not matched to a gene: 5. Germline values: CDR1 KGHSH, CDR2 LQKENI. The CDR3 consists of 16 residues. The CDR3 coding sequence is TGTGCCAGCTCACCAATAGGACTAGCGGGAGGGGCTGAGCAGTTCTTC. It encodes CASSPIGLAGGAEQFF.

This clone occurred once. The chain combines TRBV18 with TRBJ1-3; TRBD1 might be the D (5 bases). CDR1 and CDR2 (germline): KGHSH, LQKENI. This CDR3 contains 14 residues. With 0 bases removed from V and 2 bases from J, the gap between germline ends came to 5 bases. In nucleotides, the CDR3 is TGTGCCAGCTCACCACCAGGGGCTGGAAACACCATATATTTT. Protein: CASSPPGAGNTIYF.

The chain employs TRBV28 and TRBJ2-7; 15 nucleotides agree with TRBD2. J lost 0 bases, V lost 0 bases, and 15 bases had no gene match. The CDR3 runs to 22 residues. Germline lookup yields CDR1 MDHEN and CDR2 SYDVKM. The CDR3 sequence is CASSLWGTTGTSGGTSSYEQYF. The CDR3 nucleotides are TGTGCCAGCAGTTTATGGGGGACGACCGGGACTAGCGGGGGGACGAGCTCCTACGAGCAGTACTTC.

This clone was seen just once. J is TRBJ1-2 and V is TRBV5-1; D is undetermined. Germline V gene lookup returns CDR1 SGHRS and CDR2 YFSETQ. Trimming cost V 2 bases and J 5 bases, with 16 bases left between them. The CDR3 contains 15 residues. The CDR3 region is CASSLDNTAGYGYTF. CDR3 sequence (DNA): TGCGCCAGCAGCTTAGATAACACCGCGGGGTATGGCTACACCTTC.

This chain uses TRBV11-2 with TRBJ2-3; D gene unclear. Trimming removed 5 bases from V and 0 bases from J, with 18 bases in between. The CDR3 sequence is 17 residues long. Germline V CDR1 and CDR2: SGHAT, FQNNGV. CDR3 sequence reads: CASSHRLGASSTDTQYF. The CDR3 DNA sequence: TGTGCCAGCAGCCACCGGTTGGGCGCATCGAGCACAGATACGCAGTATTTT.

This chain connects TRBV10-3 to TRBJ1-1, with TRBD1 as a possible D gene (6 bases). Germline lookup yields CDR1 ENHRY and CDR2 SYGVKD. This CDR3 region has 13 residues. The ends were cut back, 10 bases at V and 0 bases at J, with 12 bases in the middle. CDR3 in DNA: TGTGCCACAACTGGACAGATGAACACTGAAGCTTTCTTT. The encoded protein is CATTGQMNTEAFF.

The count of this clone is one. The V gene is TRBV7-8, the J gene TRBJ1-5; no definite D call. Germline lookup yields CDR1 SGHVS and CDR2 FQNEAQ. V lost 1 base, J lost 2 bases, and 6 bases lay in between. CDR3 length: 14 amino acids. The CDR3 DNA sequence: TGTGCCAGCAGCTTAGGAACAGGCAATCAGCCCCAGCATTTT. Encoded protein: CASSLGTGNQPQHF.

This sequence joins TRBV30 and TRBJ2-1; D is ambiguous. V was pared by 2 bases and J by 4 bases, with 3 bases between. Per the germline V gene, CDR1 is GTSNPN and CDR2 is SVGIG (reference sequence). The CDR3 length is 11 residues. The DNA of the CDR3 is TGTGCCTGGAGTATTTACAATGAGCAGTTCTTC. It yields the protein CAWSIYNEQFF.

The V and J genes are TRBV11-3 and TRBJ2-5; D possibly corresponds to TRBD2 (6 bases). The CDR3 totals 13 residues. The germline V gene encodes CDR1 SGHNT and CDR2 YENEEA. The V end lost 5 bases, the J end lost 5 bases, and 12 bases lay between the germline ends. The CDR3 loop reads CASSRSGRETQYF. The CDR3, as DNA: TGTGCCAGCAGCCGGAGCGGGCGGGAGACCCAGTACTTC.